These T cell receptor beta chains were read from a single sample in a study of CD8 T cells in Susac syndrome. MiXCR, run by TCRdb on the immunoSEQ multiplex PCR reads, gives a single entry per CDR3 protein. Of 200,000 to 250,000 distinct CDR3 sequences in the sample, 93% are singletons; the top ten hold approximately 0.07%. Material for sequencing was CD4+ T cells from PBMCs. These receptors were collected from a human donor with multiple sclerosis. Both conserved end residues are part of each CDR3. D genes are given only for firm matches. The listing skips clone size in some rows; elsewhere it reads once, few, many or a size class.

cdr3_length: 13
j_call: TRBJ2-1
v_call: TRBV29-1
clone_size: once
d_call: TRBD2
cdr3_aa: CSVGVSGGNEQFF
cdr3_nt: TGCAGCGTTGGGGTTAGCGGGGGTAATGAGCAGTTCTTC

cdr3_length: 16
j_call: TRBJ2-3
v_call: TRBV7-3
clone_size: .
d_call: TRBD2
cdr3_aa: CASSLIGSGETDTQYF
cdr3_nt: TGTGCCAGCAGCTTAATCGGTAGCGGGGAGACAGATACGCAGTATTTT

cdr3_length: 14
j_call: TRBJ1-5
v_call: TRBV7-2
clone_size: .
d_call: .
cdr3_aa: CASSLEQQNQPQHF
cdr3_nt: TGTGCCAGCAGCTTAGAACAGCAAAATCAGCCCCAGCATTTT

cdr3_length: 15
j_call: TRBJ2-1
v_call: TRBV3-1
clone_size: .
d_call: .
cdr3_aa: CASSQGTLFVDEQFF
cdr3_nt: TGTGCCAGCAGCCAAGGGACGTTATTCGTGGATGAGCAGTTCTTC

cdr3_length: 15
j_call: TRBJ2-1
v_call: TRBV19
clone_size: .
d_call: .
cdr3_aa: CASSIGLSSYNEQFF
cdr3_nt: TGTGCCAGTAGTATAGGTCTAAGCTCCTACAATGAGCAGTTCTTC

cdr3_length: 14
j_call: TRBJ1-5
v_call: TRBV27
clone_size: .
d_call: .
cdr3_aa: CASSPSRLNQPQHF
cdr3_nt: TGTGCCAGCAGTCCCTCGAGACTAAATCAGCCCCAGCATTTT

cdr3_length: 15
j_call: TRBJ1-2
v_call: TRBV28
clone_size: .
d_call: TRBD1
cdr3_aa: CASSRDRGHSGGYTF
cdr3_nt: TGTGCCAGCAGTCGGGACAGGGGGCACTCTGGTGGCTACACCTTC

cdr3_length: 20
j_call: TRBJ1-2
v_call: TRBV27
clone_size: .
d_call: .
cdr3_aa: CASSLSLFTRPGSPNYGYTF
cdr3_nt: TGTGCCAGCAGTTTATCGTTATTTACCCGCCCGGGGAGTCCTAACTATGGCTACACCTTC

cdr3_length: 13
j_call: TRBJ1-4
v_call: TRBV29-1
clone_size: .
d_call: .
cdr3_aa: CGDPRPINEKLFF
cdr3_nt: TGCGGAGATCCGAGGCCTATTAATGAAAAACTGTTTTTT

cdr3_length: 15
j_call: TRBJ2-5
v_call: TRBV5-1
clone_size: .
d_call: .
cdr3_aa: CASSTRLGVRETQYF
cdr3_nt: TGCGCCAGCAGCACAAGACTAGGAGTAAGGGAGACCCAGTACTTC

cdr3_length: 16
j_call: TRBJ1-3
v_call: TRBV2
clone_size: once
d_call: .
cdr3_aa: CASRPSMTSSGNTIYF
cdr3_nt: TGTGCCAGCAGACCCTCTATGACGAGCTCTGGAAACACCATATATTTT

cdr3_length: 14
j_call: TRBJ1-2
v_call: TRBV12-3/TRBV12-4
clone_size: .
d_call: .
cdr3_aa: CASSRPQAYDGYTF
cdr3_nt: TGTGCCAGCAGCCGTCCCCAGGCCTACGATGGCTACACCTTC

cdr3_length: 16
j_call: TRBJ2-1
v_call: TRBV7-8
clone_size: .
d_call: .
cdr3_aa: CASSSPRGLWSNEQFF
cdr3_nt: TGTGCCAGCAGCTCACCCCGGGGCCTCTGGAGCAATGAGCAGTTCTTC

cdr3_length: 15
j_call: TRBJ1-1
v_call: TRBV5-1
clone_size: .
d_call: TRBD1
cdr3_aa: CASSLETGGRTEAFF
cdr3_nt: TGCGCCAGCAGCTTAGAGACAGGGGGTAGGACTGAAGCTTTCTTT

cdr3_length: 15
j_call: TRBJ2-7
v_call: TRBV7-9
clone_size: .
d_call: TRBD1
cdr3_aa: CASSLVVGGRYEQYF
cdr3_nt: TGTGCCAGCAGCTTAGTGGTAGGGGGCAGATACGAGCAGTACTTC

cdr3_length: 15
j_call: TRBJ2-1
v_call: TRBV5-1
clone_size: .
d_call: TRBD2
cdr3_aa: CASSSRTSGYNEQFF
cdr3_nt: TGCGCCAGCAGCTCCCGGACTAGCGGATACAATGAGCAGTTCTTC

cdr3_length: 15
j_call: TRBJ1-2
v_call: TRBV7-2
clone_size: .
d_call: TRBD1
cdr3_aa: CASSLPNRGLYGYTF
cdr3_nt: TGTGCCAGCAGCTTACCCAACAGGGGGCTCTATGGCTACACCTTC

cdr3_length: 14
j_call: TRBJ2-1
v_call: TRBV4-1
clone_size: .
d_call: .
cdr3_aa: CASSQVPGVDEQFF
cdr3_nt: TGCGCCAGCAGCCAAGTTCCCGGGGTGGATGAGCAGTTCTTC

cdr3_length: 14
j_call: TRBJ2-5
v_call: TRBV4-1
clone_size: .
d_call: .
cdr3_aa: CASSQDERKETQYF
cdr3_nt: TGCGCCAGCAGCCAAGATGAACGGAAAGAGACCCAGTACTTC

cdr3_length: 12
j_call: TRBJ1-1
v_call: TRBV14
clone_size: once
d_call: .
cdr3_aa: CASSQEGIVAFF
cdr3_nt: TGTGCCAGCAGCCAAGAAGGGATCGTAGCTTTCTTT

cdr3_length: 15
j_call: TRBJ2-1
v_call: TRBV7-6
clone_size: .
d_call: .
cdr3_aa: CASSPRGGSGDEQFF
cdr3_nt: TGTGCCAGCAGCCCTAGGGGGGGATCGGGAGATGAGCAGTTCTTC

cdr3_length: 15
j_call: TRBJ2-6
v_call: TRBV12-3/TRBV12-4
clone_size: .
d_call: .
cdr3_aa: CASRKTGTGTNVLTF
cdr3_nt: TGTGCCAGCAGAAAAACCGGGACGGGGACCAACGTCCTGACTTTC

cdr3_length: 14
j_call: TRBJ1-4
v_call: TRBV28
clone_size: .
d_call: .
cdr3_aa: CASSPQGTNEKLFF
cdr3_nt: TGTGCCAGCAGTCCACAGGGAACTAATGAAAAACTGTTTTTT

cdr3_length: 15
j_call: TRBJ2-2
v_call: TRBV7-3
clone_size: .
d_call: TRBD2
cdr3_aa: CASSNLAGVPGELFF
cdr3_nt: TGTGCCAGCAGCAACCTAGCGGGGGTGCCCGGGGAGCTGTTTTTT

cdr3_length: 14
j_call: TRBJ1-5
v_call: TRBV19
clone_size: .
d_call: TRBD1
cdr3_aa: CASTRDREHQPQHF
cdr3_nt: TGTGCCAGTACCAGGGACAGGGAACATCAGCCCCAGCATTTT

cdr3_length: 14
j_call: TRBJ2-3
v_call: TRBV30
clone_size: .
d_call: TRBD1
cdr3_aa: CAWEQGALGHTQYF
cdr3_nt: TGTGCCTGGGAACAGGGGGCCCTAGGCCATACGCAGTATTTT

cdr3_length: 13
j_call: TRBJ1-5
v_call: TRBV5-1
clone_size: .
d_call: .
cdr3_aa: CASSRGGEQPQHF
cdr3_nt: TGCGCCAGCAGCCGGGGCGGTGAACAGCCCCAGCATTTT

cdr3_length: 13
j_call: TRBJ1-1
v_call: TRBV29-1
clone_size: .
d_call: .
cdr3_aa: CSVEDSGVTEAFF
cdr3_nt: TGCAGCGTTGAAGATTCAGGGGTTACTGAAGCTTTCTTT

cdr3_length: 16
j_call: TRBJ2-1
v_call: TRBV9
clone_size: .
d_call: .
cdr3_aa: CASSVGPGGAFNEQFF
cdr3_nt: TGTGCCAGCAGCGTAGGACCTGGCGGGGCCTTCAATGAGCAGTTCTTC

cdr3_length: 18
j_call: TRBJ2-3
v_call: TRBV27
clone_size: .
d_call: .
cdr3_aa: CASKRGASAVLRTDTQYF
cdr3_nt: TGTGCCAGCAAAAGAGGGGCTAGCGCGGTTCTAAGGACGGATACGCAGTATTTT

cdr3_length: 13
j_call: TRBJ2-5
v_call: TRBV29-1
clone_size: .
d_call: .
cdr3_aa: CSVAQGYQETQYF
cdr3_nt: TGCAGCGTTGCACAGGGATACCAAGAGACCCAGTACTTC

cdr3_length: 12
j_call: TRBJ2-5
v_call: TRBV6-2/TRBV6-3
clone_size: .
d_call: .
cdr3_aa: CASSYIRETQYF
cdr3_nt: TGTGCCAGCAGTTACATCCGAGAGACCCAGTACTTC

cdr3_length: 17
j_call: TRBJ2-1
v_call: TRBV24-1
clone_size: .
d_call: TRBD1
cdr3_aa: CATSDWGPGQGLNEQFF
cdr3_nt: TGTGCCACCAGTGATTGGGGACCGGGACAGGGTTTGAATGAGCAGTTCTTC

cdr3_length: 12
j_call: TRBJ1-5
v_call: TRBV6-4
clone_size: once
d_call: .
cdr3_aa: CASRRECQPQHF
cdr3_nt: TGTGCCAGCAGGAGGGAATGTCAGCCCCAGCATTTT

cdr3_length: 14
j_call: TRBJ2-3
v_call: TRBV19
clone_size: .
d_call: .
cdr3_aa: CASRNDPSTDTQYF
cdr3_nt: TGTGCCAGTAGGAACGATCCTAGCACAGATACGCAGTATTTT